This is a list of T cell receptor beta chains from one sample in a study of human T cells and chemical hapten exposure. MiXCR, applied by TCRdb to the 5' RACE reads, yields one record per CDR3 protein. The data contain fewer than 150,000 distinct CDR3 sequences, approximately 19% of them singletons. Every receptor here comes from a human donor in good health. Both conserved end residues are part of each CDR3. The D gene is left open where the match is weak. Clone size is not always given. Where it is, it says once, few, many or a class for expanded clones.

cdr3_nt cdr3_aa j_call v_call d_call clone_size
TGCAGCGGTGTTTCCGTTTACGAGCAGTACTTC CSGVSVYEQYF TRBJ2-7 TRBV29-1 . few
TGTGCCAGCAGCTTAGTTGGAACGGGAGGGAGCACAGATACGCAGTATTTT CASSLVGTGGSTDTQYF TRBJ2-3 TRBV7-9 TRBD2 few
TGCAGTGCTAGAGGAGGGGGGGATAGCAGCTATGGCTACACCTTC CSARGGGDSSYGYTF TRBJ1-2 TRBV20-1 . .
TGTGCCAGCAGCTTGACAGGGGGTGAGCAGTTCTTC CASSLTGGEQFF TRBJ2-1 TRBV5-4 TRBD1 few
TGCAGTGCTTTGGGACAGGGGGCTGTAAAACTGTTTTTT CSALGQGAVKLFF TRBJ1-4 TRBV20-1 TRBD1 .
TGTGCCAGCACTCCCTCGGGGGGTTCACCCCTCCACTTT CASTPSGGSPLHF TRBJ1-6 TRBV27 . .
TGTGCCATCATATCCGGGTACGAGCAGTACTTC CAIISGYEQYF TRBJ2-7 TRBV10-3 . few
TGCAGCGTTGGGATCACTGAAGCTTTCTTT CSVGITEAFF TRBJ1-1 TRBV29-1 . .
TGTGCCAGCAGCTCGGGACAGGGTCGAGAAAAACTGTTTTTT CASSSGQGREKLFF TRBJ1-4 TRBV7-2 TRBD1 .
TGTGCCACCAGTGATCAGGACTCCTCGAGAGTTAAGACCCAGTACTTC CATSDQDSSRVKTQYF TRBJ2-5 TRBV24-1 . few
TGTGCCACCAGCAGAGATCTTGGGGAAGGTCGGCTTTATGAAGCTTTCTTT CATSRDLGEGRLYEAFF TRBJ1-1 TRBV15 . .
TGTGCCAGCAGTGAATCGGGTATCAATCAGCCCCAGCATTTT CASSESGINQPQHF TRBJ1-5 TRBV25-1 . few
TGCAGTGCTAGGACAGGGGACCAGCAGTACTTC CSARTGDQQYF TRBJ2-7 TRBV20-1 TRBD1 many
TGCGCCAGCAGCGTGACTAGCGGGAATGCAGATACGCAGTATTTT CASSVTSGNADTQYF TRBJ2-3 TRBV5-1 TRBD2 few
TGCAGCGTTGTCCGGGGGACCTATGGCTACACCTTC CSVVRGTYGYTF TRBJ1-2 TRBV29-1 . .
TGTGCCAGCAGTTTATGGGGGACAGGGTTAAACATTCAGTACTTC CASSLWGTGLNIQYF TRBJ2-4 TRBV28 TRBD1 .
TGTGCCAGCAGCTGGGACAACAACTATGGCTACACCTTC CASSWDNNYGYTF TRBJ1-2 TRBV5-5 . few
TGTGCCAGCAGTTTGGGGGGTTACTCAAGGGGGACTGAAGCTTTCTTT CASSLGGYSRGTEAFF TRBJ1-1 TRBV28 . .
TGTGCCACCAGTAGAGGAGATCGAAGCAATCAGCCCCAGCATTTT CATSRGDRSNQPQHF TRBJ1-5 TRBV24-1 . .
TGCGCCAGCAGCAATGCAGGAAAACTGTTTTTT CASSNAGKLFF TRBJ1-4 TRBV5-1 . few
TGCAGCGTTGGAGTCCCCAGACAGGGCTATGAGCAGTTCTTC CSVGVPRQGYEQFF TRBJ2-1 TRBV29-1 TRBD1 .
TGTGCCAGCAGCGTAAATGTTAACACCGGGGAGCTGTTTTTT CASSVNVNTGELFF TRBJ2-2 TRBV9 . few
TGTGCCACCTCAGTGTCGCAGGTAAACTATGGCTACACCTTC CATSVSQVNYGYTF TRBJ1-2 TRBV24-1 . few
TGCGCCAGCGCCTTTCTCACAGGGGATTCACCCCTCCACTTT CASAFLTGDSPLHF TRBJ1-6 TRBV5-1 TRBD1 .
TGTGCCAGCAGTTTAGGTCTCCAGGGGTATGGCTACACCTTC CASSLGLQGYGYTF TRBJ1-2 TRBV27 . .
TGCGCCAGCAGGCCCTCCAAACTAGCGGGAGGCCCCAATGAGCAGTTCTTC CASRPSKLAGGPNEQFF TRBJ2-1 TRBV10-2 TRBD2 few
TGTGCCAGCAGCTTAGATCGGTGGAATGAGCAGTTCTTC CASSLDRWNEQFF TRBJ2-1 TRBV7-3 . .
TGTGCCAGCAGCCAAGGCAGGGCCACTGCCTCCTACGAGCAGTACTTC CASSQGRATASYEQYF TRBJ2-7 TRBV3-1 . once
TGTGCCAGCAGCAGACGTAGCACTGAAGCTTTCTTT CASSRRSTEAFF TRBJ1-1 TRBV6-2/TRBV6-3 . few
TGTGCCAGCAGTTTACAGGGTTGGGTGGACGAAAAACTGTTTTTT CASSLQGWVDEKLFF TRBJ1-4 TRBV27 . .
TGTGCCAGCAGCTTAGTTTGGCCACAACCTGGCTACACCTTC CASSLVWPQPGYTF TRBJ1-2 TRBV11-2 . .
TGTGCCAGCAGCTTCAGGGTTAATGAGCAGTTCTTC CASSFRVNEQFF TRBJ2-1 TRBV5-4 . .
TGTGCCAGCTCACCGTCAGGGACATGGGATAATGAAAAACTGTTTTTT CASSPSGTWDNEKLFF TRBJ1-4 TRBV18 . .
TGCAGTGCTCGCCCTCAACCGGGACAGGGAAGATACGAGCAGTACTTC CSARPQPGQGRYEQYF TRBJ2-7 TRBV20-1 TRBD1 few
TGTGCCAGCAGCGCCAGGACCACAGATACGCAGTATTTT CASSARTTDTQYF TRBJ2-3 TRBV7-2 . .
TGTGCCAGCAGTTTCCAACTGACTAGCACTAGCACAGATACGCAGTATTTT CASSFQLTSTSTDTQYF TRBJ2-3 TRBV28 TRBD2 once
TGTGCCAGCTCACCACCGGGTCTACCGGTCCCGGGGAAAAAACTGTTTTTT CASSPPGLPVPGKKLFF TRBJ1-4 TRBV18 . .
TGCAGTGCCAGCGGACAGGGGGCTGCCGAGGGGGCTTTCTTT CSASGQGAAEGAFF TRBJ1-1 TRBV20-1 TRBD1 .
TGCGCCAGCAGCACTAACAGGGAAAACGAGCAGTACTTC CASSTNRENEQYF TRBJ2-7 TRBV5-1 . .
TGTGCCAGCAGCGCAGGGCCCGGGCGGGGCTCTGGAAACACCATATATTTT CASSAGPGRGSGNTIYF TRBJ1-3 TRBV11-3 . .
TGTGCCAGCACCGATACCGGGGGCGGGAGGTCCTATGAGCAGTTCTTC CASTDTGGGRSYEQFF TRBJ2-1 TRBV3-1 TRBD2 few
TGTGCCAGCAGTAGGTCGAACCAGGCGGCCCTTCATACGCAGTATTTT CASSRSNQAALHTQYF TRBJ2-3 TRBV27 . .
TGCGCCAGCAGCCAAGACGGGACAGTCGCCCAAGAGACCCAGTACTTC CASSQDGTVAQETQYF TRBJ2-5 TRBV4-1 TRBD1 few
TGTGCCAGCAGTTTAGTGGATTCCTATGGCTACACCTTC CASSLVDSYGYTF TRBJ1-2 TRBV28 . few
TGCGCCAGCAGTGAGTCGACGGGGGATACGCAGTATTTT CASSESTGDTQYF TRBJ2-3 TRBV10-2 . few
TGCGGTGCCAAGCGGGATCGCACAGATACGCAGTATTTT CGAKRDRTDTQYF TRBJ2-3 TRBV28 TRBD2 few
TGTGCCAGCAGTACCTCAGGGGCTCGGCAGTTCTTC CASSTSGARQFF TRBJ2-1 TRBV28 . .
TGCGCCAGCAGCCAAGTTGTCCGGACGGATATCTACGAGCAGTACTTC CASSQVVRTDIYEQYF TRBJ2-7 TRBV4-1 . .
TGTGCCAGCTCACCAGAAAGGTTTCTGGAGGAGCAGTACTTC CASSPERFLEEQYF TRBJ2-7 TRBV18 . .
TGTGCCAGCAGCTTCCGACCGTACGAGCAGTACTTC CASSFRPYEQYF TRBJ2-7 TRBV7-2 . few
TGTGCCAGCAGAGAGCGGACGTTATTCTACAATGAGCAGTTCTTC CASRERTLFYNEQFF TRBJ2-1 TRBV2 . few
TGCGCCAGCAGCCTCGTCGCGGGAGTGGTCTTCGAGACCCAGTACTTC CASSLVAGVVFETQYF TRBJ2-5 TRBV4-1 TRBD2 few
TGTGCCAGCAGCTGGGGGTCGAACACTGAAGCTTTCTTT CASSWGSNTEAFF TRBJ1-1 TRBV7-9 . .
TGTGCCAGCAGCGCCACAGGGGCCCAAGAGACCCAGTACTTC CASSATGAQETQYF TRBJ2-5 TRBV27 TRBD1 .
TGTGCCAGCAGCGTAGCTGAGATAGCATTGGCCCCCTACGAGCAGTACTTC CASSVAEIALAPYEQYF TRBJ2-7 TRBV9 . few
TGTGCCAGCAGTCCAGGACAGGGTCCGAATGAGCAGTTCTTC CASSPGQGPNEQFF TRBJ2-1 TRBV5-5 TRBD1 .
TGTGCCACCAGAGAAGGGACAGGGGGCCTCGAGCAGTACTTC CATREGTGGLEQYF TRBJ2-7 TRBV28 TRBD1 .
TGTGCCAGCAGCCCTCCTAATCAGCCCCAGCATTTT CASSPPNQPQHF TRBJ1-5 TRBV6-5 . few
TGTGCCAGCAGTTTAGCTGGGCCACAGGGCAATGAGCAGTTCTTC CASSLAGPQGNEQFF TRBJ2-1 TRBV12-3/TRBV12-4 . few
TGTGCCAGCAGCTTGGAACTAACCGGGGCCAACGTCCTGACTTTC CASSLELTGANVLTF TRBJ2-6 TRBV5-4 . .